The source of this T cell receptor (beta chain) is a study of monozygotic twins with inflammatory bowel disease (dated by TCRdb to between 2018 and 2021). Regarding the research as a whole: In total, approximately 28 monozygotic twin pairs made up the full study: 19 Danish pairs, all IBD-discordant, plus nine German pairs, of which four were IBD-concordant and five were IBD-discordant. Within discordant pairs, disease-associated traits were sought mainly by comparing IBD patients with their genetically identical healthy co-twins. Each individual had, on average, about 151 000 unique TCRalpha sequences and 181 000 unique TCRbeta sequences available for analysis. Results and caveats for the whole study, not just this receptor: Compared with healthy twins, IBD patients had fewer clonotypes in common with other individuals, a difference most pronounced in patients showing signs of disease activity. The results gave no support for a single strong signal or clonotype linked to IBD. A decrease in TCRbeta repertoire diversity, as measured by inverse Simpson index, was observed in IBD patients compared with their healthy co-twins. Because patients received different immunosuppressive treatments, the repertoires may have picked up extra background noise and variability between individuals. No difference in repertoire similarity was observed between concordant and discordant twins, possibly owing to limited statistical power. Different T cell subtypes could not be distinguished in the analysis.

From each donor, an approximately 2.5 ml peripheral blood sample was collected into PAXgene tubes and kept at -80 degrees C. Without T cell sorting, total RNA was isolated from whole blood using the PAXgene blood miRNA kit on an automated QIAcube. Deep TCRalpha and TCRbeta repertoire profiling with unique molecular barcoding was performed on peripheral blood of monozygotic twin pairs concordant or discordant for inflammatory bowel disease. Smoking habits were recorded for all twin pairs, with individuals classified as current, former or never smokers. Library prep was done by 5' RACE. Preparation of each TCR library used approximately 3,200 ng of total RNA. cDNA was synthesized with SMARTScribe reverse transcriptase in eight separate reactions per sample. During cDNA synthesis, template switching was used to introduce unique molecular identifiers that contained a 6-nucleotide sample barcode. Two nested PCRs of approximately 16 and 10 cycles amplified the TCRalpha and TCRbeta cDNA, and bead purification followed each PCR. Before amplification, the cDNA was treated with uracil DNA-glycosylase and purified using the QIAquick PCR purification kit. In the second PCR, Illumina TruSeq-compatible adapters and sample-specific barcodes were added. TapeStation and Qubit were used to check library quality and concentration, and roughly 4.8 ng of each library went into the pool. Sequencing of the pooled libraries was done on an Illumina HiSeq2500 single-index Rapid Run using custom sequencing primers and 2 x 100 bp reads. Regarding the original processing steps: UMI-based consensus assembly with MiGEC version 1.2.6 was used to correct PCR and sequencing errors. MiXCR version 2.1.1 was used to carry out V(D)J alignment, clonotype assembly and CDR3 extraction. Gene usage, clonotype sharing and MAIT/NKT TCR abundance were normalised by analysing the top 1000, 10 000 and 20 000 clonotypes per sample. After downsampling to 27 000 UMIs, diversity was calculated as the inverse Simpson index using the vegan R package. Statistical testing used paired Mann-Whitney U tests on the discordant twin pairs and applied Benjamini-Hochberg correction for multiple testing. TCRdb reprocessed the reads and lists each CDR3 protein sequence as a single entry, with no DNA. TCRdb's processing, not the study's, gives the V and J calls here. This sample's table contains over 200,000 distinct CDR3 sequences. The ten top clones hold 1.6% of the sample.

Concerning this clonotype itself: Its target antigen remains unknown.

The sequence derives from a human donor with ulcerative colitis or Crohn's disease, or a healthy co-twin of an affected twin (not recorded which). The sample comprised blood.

For the CDR3, the sequence is CSAREVRGHEKLFF. Recombination joined TRBV20-1 with TRBJ1-4. Based on the germline V gene (reference sequence), the CDR1 and CDR2 sequences are DFQATT and SNEGSKA. From the cysteine through the phenylalanine, the CDR3 covers 14 amino acids. There is no recorded DNA.